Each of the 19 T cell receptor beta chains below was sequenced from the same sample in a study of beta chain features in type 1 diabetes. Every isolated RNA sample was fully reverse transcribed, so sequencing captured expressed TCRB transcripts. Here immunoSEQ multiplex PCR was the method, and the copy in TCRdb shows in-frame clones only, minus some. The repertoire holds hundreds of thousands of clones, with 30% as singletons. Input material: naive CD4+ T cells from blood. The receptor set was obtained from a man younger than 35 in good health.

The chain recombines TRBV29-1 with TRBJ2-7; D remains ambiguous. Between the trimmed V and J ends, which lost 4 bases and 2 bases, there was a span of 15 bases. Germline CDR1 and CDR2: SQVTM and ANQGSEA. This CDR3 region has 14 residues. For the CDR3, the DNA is TGCAGCGTTGTCGTTGGGCCGGGCCCCTACGAGCAGTACTTC. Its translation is CSVVVGPGPYEQYF.

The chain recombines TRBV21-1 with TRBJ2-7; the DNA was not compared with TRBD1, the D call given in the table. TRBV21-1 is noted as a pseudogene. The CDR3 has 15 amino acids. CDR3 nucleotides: TGTGCCAGCAGCAAAGGACAGGAGAATACCTACGAGCAGTACTTC. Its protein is CASSKGQENTYEQYF.

CDR3 sequence (DNA): TGCGCCAGCAGCTTGCTTGGAGTCCTTGGCTACACCTTC. It codes for CASSLLGVLGYTF. The J gene is TRBJ1-2, the V gene TRBV5-1; no clear D. The CDR3 spans 13 residues. Germline CDR1 and CDR2: SGHRS and YFSETQ. Trimming took 1 base from V and 7 from J, leaving 11 bases between them.

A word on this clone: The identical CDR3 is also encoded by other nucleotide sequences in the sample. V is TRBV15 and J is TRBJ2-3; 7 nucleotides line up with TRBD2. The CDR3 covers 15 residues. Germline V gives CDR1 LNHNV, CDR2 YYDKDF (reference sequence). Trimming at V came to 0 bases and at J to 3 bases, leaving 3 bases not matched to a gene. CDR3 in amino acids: CATSRDGGGTDTQYF. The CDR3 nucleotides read TGTGCCACCAGCAGAGATGGCGGGGGAACAGATACGCAGTATTTT.

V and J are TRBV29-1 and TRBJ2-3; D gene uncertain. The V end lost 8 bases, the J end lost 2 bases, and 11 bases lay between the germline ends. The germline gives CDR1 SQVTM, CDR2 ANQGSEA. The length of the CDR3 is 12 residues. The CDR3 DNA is TGCAGCCTCGACAAATACACAGATACGCAGTATTTT. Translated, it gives CSLDKYTDTQYF.

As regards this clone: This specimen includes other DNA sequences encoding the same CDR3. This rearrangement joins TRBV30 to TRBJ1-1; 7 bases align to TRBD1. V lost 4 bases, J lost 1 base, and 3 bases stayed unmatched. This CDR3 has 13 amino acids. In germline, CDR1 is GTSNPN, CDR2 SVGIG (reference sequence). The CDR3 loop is CAWTRQGNTEAFF. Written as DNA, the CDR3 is TGTGCCTGGACCCGACAGGGGAACACTGAAGCTTTCTTT.

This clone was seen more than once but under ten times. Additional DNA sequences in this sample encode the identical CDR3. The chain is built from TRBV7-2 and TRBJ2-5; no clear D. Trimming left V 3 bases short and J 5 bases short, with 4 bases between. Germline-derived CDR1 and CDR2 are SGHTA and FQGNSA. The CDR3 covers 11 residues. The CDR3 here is CASSFSETQYF. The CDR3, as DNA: TGTGCCAGCAGCTTTTCGGAGACCCAGTACTTC.

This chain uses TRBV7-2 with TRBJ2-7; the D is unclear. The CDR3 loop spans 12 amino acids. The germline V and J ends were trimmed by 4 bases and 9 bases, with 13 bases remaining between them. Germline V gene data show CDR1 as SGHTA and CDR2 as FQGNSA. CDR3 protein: CASSSTRVWQYF. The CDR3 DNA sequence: TGTGCCAGCAGCTCAACAAGGGTTTGGCAGTACTTC.

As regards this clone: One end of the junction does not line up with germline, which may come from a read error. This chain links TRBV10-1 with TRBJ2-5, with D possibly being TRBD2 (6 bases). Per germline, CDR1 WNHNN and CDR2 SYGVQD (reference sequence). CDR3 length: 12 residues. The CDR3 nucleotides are TGCGCCAGCACCTCCGGGGGTCCCAAACTCAACTTC. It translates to CASTSGGPKLNF.

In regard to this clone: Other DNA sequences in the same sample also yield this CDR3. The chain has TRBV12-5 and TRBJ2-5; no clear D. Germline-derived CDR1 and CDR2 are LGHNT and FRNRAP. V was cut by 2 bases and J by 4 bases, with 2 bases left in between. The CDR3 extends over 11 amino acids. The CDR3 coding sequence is TGTGCTAGTGGTTTGAGAGAGACCCAGTACTTC. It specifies CASGLRETQYF.

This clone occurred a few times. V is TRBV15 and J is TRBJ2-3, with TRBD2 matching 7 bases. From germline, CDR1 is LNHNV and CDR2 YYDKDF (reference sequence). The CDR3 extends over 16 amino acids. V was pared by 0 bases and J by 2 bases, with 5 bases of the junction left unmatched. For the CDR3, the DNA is TGTGCCACCAGCAGAGAGGGCGGGGGATTCACAGATACGCAGTATTTT. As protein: CATSREGGGFTDTQYF.

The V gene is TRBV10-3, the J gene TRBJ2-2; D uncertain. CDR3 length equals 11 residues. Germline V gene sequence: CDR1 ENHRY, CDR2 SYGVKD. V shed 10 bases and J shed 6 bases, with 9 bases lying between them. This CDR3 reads CATSRSGELFF. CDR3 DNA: TGTGCCACCTCGCGATCCGGGGAGCTGTTTTTT.

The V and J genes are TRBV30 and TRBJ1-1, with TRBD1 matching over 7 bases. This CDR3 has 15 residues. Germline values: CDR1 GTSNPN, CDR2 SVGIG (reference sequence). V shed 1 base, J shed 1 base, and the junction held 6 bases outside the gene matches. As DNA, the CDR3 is TGTGCCTGGAGTGCCTCCACAGGGGCGAACACTGAAGCTTTCTTT. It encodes CAWSASTGANTEAFF.

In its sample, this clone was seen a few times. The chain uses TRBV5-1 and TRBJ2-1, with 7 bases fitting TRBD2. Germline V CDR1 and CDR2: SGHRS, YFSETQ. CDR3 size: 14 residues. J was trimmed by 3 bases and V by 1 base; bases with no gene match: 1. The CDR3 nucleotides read TGCGCCAGCAGCTTGACTAGCGACTACAATGAGCAGTTCTTC. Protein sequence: CASSLTSDYNEQFF.

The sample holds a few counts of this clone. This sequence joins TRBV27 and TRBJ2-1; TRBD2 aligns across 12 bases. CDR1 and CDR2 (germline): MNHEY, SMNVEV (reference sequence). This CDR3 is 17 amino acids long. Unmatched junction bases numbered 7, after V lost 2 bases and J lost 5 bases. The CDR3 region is CASSLRGLAGIHNEQFF. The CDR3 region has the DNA TGTGCCAGCAGTTTACGGGGACTAGCGGGTATCCACAATGAGCAGTTCTTC.

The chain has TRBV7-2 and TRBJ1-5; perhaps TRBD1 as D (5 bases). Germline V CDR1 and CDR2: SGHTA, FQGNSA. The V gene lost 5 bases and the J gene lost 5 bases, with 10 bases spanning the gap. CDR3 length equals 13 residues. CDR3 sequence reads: CASSPRGDQPQHF. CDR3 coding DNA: TGTGCCAGCAGCCCGCGAGGGGATCAGCCCCAGCATTTT. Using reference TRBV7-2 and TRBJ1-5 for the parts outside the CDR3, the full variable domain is GAGVSQSPSNKVTEKGKDVELRCDPISGHTALYWYRQSLGQGLEFLIYFQGNSAPDKSGLPSDRFSAERTGGSVSTLTIQRTQQEDSAVYLCASSPRGDQPQHFGDGTRLSIL.

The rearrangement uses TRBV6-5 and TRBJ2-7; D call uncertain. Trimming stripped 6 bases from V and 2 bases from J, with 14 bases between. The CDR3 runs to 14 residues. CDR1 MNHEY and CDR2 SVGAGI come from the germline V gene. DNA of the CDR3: TGTGCCAGCAGCTACCTGGATGGCACCTACGAGCAGTACTTC. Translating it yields CASSYLDGTYEQYF.

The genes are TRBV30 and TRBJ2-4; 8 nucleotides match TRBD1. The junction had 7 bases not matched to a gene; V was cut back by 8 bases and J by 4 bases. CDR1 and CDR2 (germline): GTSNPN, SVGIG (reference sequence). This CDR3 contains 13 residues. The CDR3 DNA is TGTGCCGGGTGCAGGGGGCCAAAAAACATTCAGTACTTC. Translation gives CAGCRGPKNIQYF.

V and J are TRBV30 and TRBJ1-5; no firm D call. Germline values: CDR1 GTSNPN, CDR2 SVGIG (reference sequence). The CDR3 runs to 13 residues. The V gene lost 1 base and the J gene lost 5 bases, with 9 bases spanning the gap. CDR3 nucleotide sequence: TGTGCCTGGAGTGCGACCCGAGATCAGCCCCAGCATTTT. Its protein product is CAWSATRDQPQHF.